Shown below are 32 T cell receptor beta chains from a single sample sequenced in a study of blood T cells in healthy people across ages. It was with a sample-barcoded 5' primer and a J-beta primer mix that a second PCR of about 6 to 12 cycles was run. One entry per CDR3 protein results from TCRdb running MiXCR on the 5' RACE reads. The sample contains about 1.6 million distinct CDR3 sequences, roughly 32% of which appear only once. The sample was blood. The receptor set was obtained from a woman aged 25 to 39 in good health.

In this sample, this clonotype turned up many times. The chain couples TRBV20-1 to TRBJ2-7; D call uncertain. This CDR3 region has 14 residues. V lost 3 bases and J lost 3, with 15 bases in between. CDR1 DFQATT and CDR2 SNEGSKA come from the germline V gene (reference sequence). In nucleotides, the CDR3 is TGCAGTGCTAGTCGGACCTATGATTACTACGAGCAGTACTTC. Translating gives CSASRTYDYYEQYF.

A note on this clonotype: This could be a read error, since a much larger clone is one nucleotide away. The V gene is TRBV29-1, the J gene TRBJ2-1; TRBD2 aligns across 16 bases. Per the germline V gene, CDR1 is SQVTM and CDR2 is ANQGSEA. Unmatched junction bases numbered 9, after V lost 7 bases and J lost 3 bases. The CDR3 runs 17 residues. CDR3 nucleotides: TGCAGCGGGACCGGGACTAGCGGGGGGGCATGCTACAATGAGCAGTTCTTC. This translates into CSGTGTSGGACYNEQFF.

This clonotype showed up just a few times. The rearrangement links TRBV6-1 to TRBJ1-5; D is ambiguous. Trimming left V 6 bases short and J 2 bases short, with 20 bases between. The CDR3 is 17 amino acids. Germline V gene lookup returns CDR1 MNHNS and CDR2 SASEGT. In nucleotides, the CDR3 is TGTGCCAGCAGCCCGCAGTTCTATTCCTCGGGCAATCAGCCCCAGCATTTT. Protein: CASSPQFYSSGNQPQHF.

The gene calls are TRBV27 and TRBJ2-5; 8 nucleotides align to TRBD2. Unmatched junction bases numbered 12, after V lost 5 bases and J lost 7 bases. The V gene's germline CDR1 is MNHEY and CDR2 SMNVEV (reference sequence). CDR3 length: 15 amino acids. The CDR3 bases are TGTGCCAGCAGTCCCATGGGACTAGGGGCTGGGACCCAGTACTTC. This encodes CASSPMGLGAGTQYF.

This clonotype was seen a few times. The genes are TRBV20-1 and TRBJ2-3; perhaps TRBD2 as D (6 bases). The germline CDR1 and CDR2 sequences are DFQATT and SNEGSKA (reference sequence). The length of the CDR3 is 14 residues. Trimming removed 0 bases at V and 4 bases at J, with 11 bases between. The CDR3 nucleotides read TGCAGTGCTAGAGATGGGGGGAACCCAGATACGCAGTATTTT. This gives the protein CSARDGGNPDTQYF.

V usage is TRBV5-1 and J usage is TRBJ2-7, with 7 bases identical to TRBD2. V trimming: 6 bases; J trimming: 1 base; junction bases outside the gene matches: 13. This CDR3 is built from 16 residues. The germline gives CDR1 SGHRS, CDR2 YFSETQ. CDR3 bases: TGCGCCAGCACCCGGAGCGGCGGGAGAGGGTCCTACGAGCAGTACTTC. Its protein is CASTRSGGRGSYEQYF.

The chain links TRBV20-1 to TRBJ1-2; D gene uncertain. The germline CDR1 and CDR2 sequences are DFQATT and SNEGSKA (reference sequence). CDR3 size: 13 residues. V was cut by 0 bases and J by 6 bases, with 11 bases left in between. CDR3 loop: CSARERGRHGYTF. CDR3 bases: TGCAGTGCTAGAGAACGTGGGCGTCATGGCTACACCTTC.

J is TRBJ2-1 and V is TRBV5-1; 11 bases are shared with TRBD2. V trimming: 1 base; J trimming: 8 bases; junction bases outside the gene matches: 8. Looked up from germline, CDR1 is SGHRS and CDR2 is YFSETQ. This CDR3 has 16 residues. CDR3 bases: TGCGCCAGCAGCTTGTATAGCGGGGGGGCATTAGATGAGCAGTTCTTC. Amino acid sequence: CASSLYSGGALDEQFF.

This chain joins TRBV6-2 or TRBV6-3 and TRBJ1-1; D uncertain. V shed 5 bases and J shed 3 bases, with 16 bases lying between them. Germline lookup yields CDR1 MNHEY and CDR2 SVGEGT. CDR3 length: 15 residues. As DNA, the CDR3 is TGTGCCAGCAGTCCTACTGGTCGACGGGACACTGAAGCTTTCTTT. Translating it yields CASSPTGRRDTEAFF.

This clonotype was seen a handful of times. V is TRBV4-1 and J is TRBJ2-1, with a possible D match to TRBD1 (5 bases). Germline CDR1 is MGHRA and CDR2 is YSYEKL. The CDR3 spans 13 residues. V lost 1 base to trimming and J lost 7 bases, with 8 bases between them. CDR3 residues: CASSQVTENEQFF. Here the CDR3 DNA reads TGCGCCAGCAGCCAAGTGACAGAAAATGAGCAGTTCTTC.

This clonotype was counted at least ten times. CDR3 bases: TGTGCCATCTCCGGGGACAACGACAATGAGCAGTTCTTC. It codes for CAISGDNDNEQFF. The chain carries TRBV10-3 and TRBJ2-1; D perhaps matches TRBD1 (6 bases). The germline V and J ends were trimmed by 8 bases and 5 bases, with 13 bases remaining between them. CDR3 length: 13 residues. Germline CDR1 and CDR2: ENHRY and SYGVKD.

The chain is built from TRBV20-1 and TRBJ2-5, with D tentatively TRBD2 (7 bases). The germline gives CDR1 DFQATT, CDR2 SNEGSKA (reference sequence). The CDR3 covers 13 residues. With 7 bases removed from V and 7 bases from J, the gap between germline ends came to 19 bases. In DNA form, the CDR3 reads TGCAGTGTCTCGTCCGGGGGGCAGGGGACCCAGTACTTC. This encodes CSVSSGGQGTQYF.

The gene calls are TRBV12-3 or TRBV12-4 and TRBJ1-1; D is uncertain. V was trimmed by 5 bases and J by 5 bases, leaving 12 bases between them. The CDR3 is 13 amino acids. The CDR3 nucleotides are TGTGCCAGCAGTCATGGCCTCTGGACTGAAGCTTTCTTT. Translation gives CASSHGLWTEAFF.

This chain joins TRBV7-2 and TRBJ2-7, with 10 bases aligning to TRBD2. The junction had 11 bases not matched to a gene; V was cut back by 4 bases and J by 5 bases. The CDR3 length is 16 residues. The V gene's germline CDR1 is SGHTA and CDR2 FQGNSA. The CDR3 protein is CASSSANIAGGDEQYF. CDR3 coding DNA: TGTGCCAGCAGCTCCGCCAACATAGCGGGGGGCGACGAGCAGTACTTC.

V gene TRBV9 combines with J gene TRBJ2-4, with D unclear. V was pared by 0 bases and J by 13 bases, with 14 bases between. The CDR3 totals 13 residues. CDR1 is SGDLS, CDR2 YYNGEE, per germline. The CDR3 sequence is CASSVGSEREQYF. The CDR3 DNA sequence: TGTGCCAGCAGCGTAGGTTCAGAACGAGAGCAGTACTTC.

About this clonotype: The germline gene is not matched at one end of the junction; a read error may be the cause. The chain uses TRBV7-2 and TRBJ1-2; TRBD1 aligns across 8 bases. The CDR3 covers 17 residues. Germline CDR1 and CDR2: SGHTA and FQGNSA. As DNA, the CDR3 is TGTGCCAGCAGCTTAGCGCTGCTCACAGGGGGTGGAAATGGCCACACCTTC. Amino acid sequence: CASSLALLTGGGNGHTF.

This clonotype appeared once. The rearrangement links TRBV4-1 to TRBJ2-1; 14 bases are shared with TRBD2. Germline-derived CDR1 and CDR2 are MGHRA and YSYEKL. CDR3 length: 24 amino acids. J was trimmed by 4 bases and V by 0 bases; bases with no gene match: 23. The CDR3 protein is CASSQERGSVGTSGRVTWYNEQFF. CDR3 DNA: TGCGCCAGCAGCCAAGAGAGGGGGAGTGTTGGGACTAGCGGGAGAGTAACCTGGTACAATGAGCAGTTCTTC.

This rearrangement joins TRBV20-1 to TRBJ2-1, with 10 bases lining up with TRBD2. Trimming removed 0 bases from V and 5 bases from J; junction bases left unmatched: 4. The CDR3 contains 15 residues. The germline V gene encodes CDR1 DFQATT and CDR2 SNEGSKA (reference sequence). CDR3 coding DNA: TGCAGTGCTAGAGATCCTAGCGGGGGTAACAATGAGCAGTTCTTC. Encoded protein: CSARDPSGGNNEQFF.

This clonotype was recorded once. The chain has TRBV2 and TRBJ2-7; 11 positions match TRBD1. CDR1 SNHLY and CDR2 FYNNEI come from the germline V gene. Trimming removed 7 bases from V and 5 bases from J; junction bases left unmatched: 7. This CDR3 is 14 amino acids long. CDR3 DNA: TGTGCCAGCAAGGTGGACAGGGGGCCCGACGAGCAGTACTTC. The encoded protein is CASKVDRGPDEQYF.

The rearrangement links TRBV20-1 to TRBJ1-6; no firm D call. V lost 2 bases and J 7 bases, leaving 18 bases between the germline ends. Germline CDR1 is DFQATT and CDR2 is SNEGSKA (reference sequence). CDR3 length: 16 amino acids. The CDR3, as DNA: TGCAGTGCTAGAAACCTTTGGAGGGAGGGAAATTCACCCCTCCACTTT. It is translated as CSARNLWREGNSPLHF.

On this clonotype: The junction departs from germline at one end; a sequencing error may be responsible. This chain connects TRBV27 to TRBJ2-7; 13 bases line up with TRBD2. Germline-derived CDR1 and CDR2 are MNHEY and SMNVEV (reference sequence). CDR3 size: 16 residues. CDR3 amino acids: CANSPPGLAGVHEQYF. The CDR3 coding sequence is TGTGCCAACAGTCCCCCCGGACTAGCGGGAGTCCACGAGCAGTACTTC.

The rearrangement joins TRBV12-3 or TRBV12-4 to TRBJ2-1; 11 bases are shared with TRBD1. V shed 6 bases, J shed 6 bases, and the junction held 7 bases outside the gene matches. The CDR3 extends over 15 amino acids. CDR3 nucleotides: TGTGCCAGCAGGTCCGGGACAGGGGGTACCAATGAGCAGTTCTTC. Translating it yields CASRSGTGGTNEQFF.

CDR3 nucleotide sequence: TGTGCCAGCAGTCTGGGCGGGAGGGCAATGTACGAGCAGTACTTC. Protein: CASSLGGRAMYEQYF. The chain has TRBV28 and TRBJ2-7, with 9 bases matching TRBD2. This CDR3 is built from 15 residues. V trimming: 5 bases; J trimming: 4 bases; junction bases outside the gene matches: 9. From germline, CDR1 is MDHEN and CDR2 SYDVKM.

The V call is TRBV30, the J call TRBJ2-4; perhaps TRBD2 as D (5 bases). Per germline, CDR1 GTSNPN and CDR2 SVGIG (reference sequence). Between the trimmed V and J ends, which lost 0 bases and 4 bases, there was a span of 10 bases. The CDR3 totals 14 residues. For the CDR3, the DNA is TGTGCCTGGAGTGTACTAGGACGAAAAAACATTCAGTACTTC. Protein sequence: CAWSVLGRKNIQYF.

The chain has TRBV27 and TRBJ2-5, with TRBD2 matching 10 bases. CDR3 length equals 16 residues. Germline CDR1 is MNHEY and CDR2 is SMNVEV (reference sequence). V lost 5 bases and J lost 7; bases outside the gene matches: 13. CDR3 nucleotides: TGTGCCAGCAGTCCCCCAGCGGGGGGGCTCTCCGTGACCCAGTACTTC. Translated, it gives CASSPPAGGLSVTQYF.

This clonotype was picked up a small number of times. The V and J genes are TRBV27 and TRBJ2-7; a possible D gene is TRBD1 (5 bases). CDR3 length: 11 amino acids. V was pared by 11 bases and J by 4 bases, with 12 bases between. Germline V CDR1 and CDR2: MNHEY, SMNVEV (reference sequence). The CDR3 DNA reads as TGTGCCGCAAGGGGTCGGTACGAGCAGTACTTC. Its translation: CAARGRYEQYF.

The CDR3 region has the DNA TGTGCCAGCAGCGTCCGGACACCCTATTTCCTTGGGGAAAAACTGTTTTTT. Translating gives CASSVRTPYFLGEKLFF. The chain combines TRBV6-1 with TRBJ1-4; D possibly corresponds to TRBD1 (5 bases). Looked up from germline, CDR1 is MNHNS and CDR2 is SASEGT. Trimming removed 6 bases at V and 8 bases at J, with 25 bases between. There are 17 residues in the CDR3.

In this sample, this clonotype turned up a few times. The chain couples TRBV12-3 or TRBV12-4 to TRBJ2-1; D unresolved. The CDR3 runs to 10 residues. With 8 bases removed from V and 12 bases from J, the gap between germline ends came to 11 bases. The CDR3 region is CASGQPGQFF. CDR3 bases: TGTGCCAGCGGGCAGCCCGGGCAGTTCTTC.

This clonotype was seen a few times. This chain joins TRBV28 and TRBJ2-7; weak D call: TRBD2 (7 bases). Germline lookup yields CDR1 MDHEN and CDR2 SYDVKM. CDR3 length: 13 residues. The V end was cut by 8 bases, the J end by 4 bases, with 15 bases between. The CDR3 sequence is CASQRGGIYEQYF. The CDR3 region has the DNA TGTGCCAGCCAACGCGGGGGCATTTACGAGCAGTACTTC.

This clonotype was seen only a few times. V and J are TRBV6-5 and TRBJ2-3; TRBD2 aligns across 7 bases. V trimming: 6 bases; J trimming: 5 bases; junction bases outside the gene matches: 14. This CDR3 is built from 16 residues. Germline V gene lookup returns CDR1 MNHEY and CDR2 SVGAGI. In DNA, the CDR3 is TGTGCCAGCAGCCCTAGGGTGGCGGGGAGGGTAGATACGCAGTATTTT. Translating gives CASSPRVAGRVDTQYF.

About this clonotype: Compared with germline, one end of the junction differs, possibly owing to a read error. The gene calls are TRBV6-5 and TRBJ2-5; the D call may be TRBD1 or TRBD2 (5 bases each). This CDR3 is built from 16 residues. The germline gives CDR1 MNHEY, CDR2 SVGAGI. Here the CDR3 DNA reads TGTGCCGGCAGTTACAGGCGGGCACAGAGCCAAGAGACCCAGTACTTC. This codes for CAGSYRRAQSQETQYF.

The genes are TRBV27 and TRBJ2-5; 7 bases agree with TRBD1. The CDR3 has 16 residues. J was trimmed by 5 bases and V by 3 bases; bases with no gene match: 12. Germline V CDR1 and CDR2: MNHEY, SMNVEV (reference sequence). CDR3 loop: CASSLPRWGQRETQYF. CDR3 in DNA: TGTGCCAGCAGTTTGCCACGGTGGGGACAGAGGGAGACCCAGTACTTC.